This entry describes one T cell receptor (beta chain). Its target is not known. The entry originates in a study of Siglec-9 on CD8 T cells in melanoma. General study results and limits: Siglec-9 reportedly marks and regulates an effector memory CD8+ T-cell subset apparently accumulating in melanoma tumors.

The table came from immunoSEQ multiplex PCR; TCRdb's copy has only in-frame clones and leaves some out. The table shows about 36,000 clones, with more than 65% occurring only once. The germline V and J ends were trimmed by 5 bases and 4 bases, with 23 bases remaining between them. This CDR3 contains 17 residues. Germline V CDR1 and CDR2: SEHNR, FQNEAQ (reference sequence). The clonotype originates from a human donor in good health. The V and J genes are TRBV7-9 and TRBJ1-2; no reliable D call. Sequenced material: Siglec-9- CD8+ T cells sorted from blood. CDR3 sequence reads: CASSPVGQALMRYGYTF. In DNA, the CDR3 is TGTGCCAGCAGCCCAGTTGGCCAGGCACTTATGCGCTATGGCTACACCTTC.